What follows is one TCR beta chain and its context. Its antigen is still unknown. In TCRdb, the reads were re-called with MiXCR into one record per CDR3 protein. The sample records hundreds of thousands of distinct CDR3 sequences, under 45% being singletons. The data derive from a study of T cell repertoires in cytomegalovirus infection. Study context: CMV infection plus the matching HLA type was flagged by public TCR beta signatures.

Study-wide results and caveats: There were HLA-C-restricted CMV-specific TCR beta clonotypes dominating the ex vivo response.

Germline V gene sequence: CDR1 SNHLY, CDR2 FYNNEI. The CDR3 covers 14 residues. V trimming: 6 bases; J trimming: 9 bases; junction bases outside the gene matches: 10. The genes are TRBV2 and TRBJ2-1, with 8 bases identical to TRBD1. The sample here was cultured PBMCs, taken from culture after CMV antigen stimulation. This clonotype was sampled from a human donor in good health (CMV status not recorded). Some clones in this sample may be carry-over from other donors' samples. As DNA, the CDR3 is TGTGCCAGCAGCGCCTGGGACAGGTCGGGTGAGCAGTTCTTC. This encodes CASSAWDRSGEQFF.